Detailed here is one T cell receptor (beta chain). The antigen is not known. A J-beta primer mix and a sample-barcoded 5' primer were used in a second PCR of roughly 7 to 12 cycles. MiXCR, applied by TCRdb to the 5' RACE reads, yields one record per CDR3 protein. The table includes 750,000 to 950,000 distinct CDR3 sequences, roughly 25% detected once. This sample is drawn from a study of blood T cells in healthy people across ages. Across the whole study: In model experiments, template switching was able to capture about one barcoded beta molecule for every two T cells that were present.

General study findings and limits: The study could not conclusively compare naive and antigen-experienced cells, given its unsorted PBMCs.

The CDR3 sequence is 13 residues long. V was shortened by 10 bases and J by 5 bases, with 14 bases between the two germline ends. The germline V gene has CDR1 LNHDA and CDR2 SQIVND (reference sequence). The study isolated at least 7 million PBMCs from each sample. In addition, the sample was reused for a study of T cells of mothers and their children. This second study says: Similar effects of thymic selection on TCR recombination output were recorded in related and unrelated pairs.

The clonotype comes from a boy younger than 18 in good health. The chain recombines TRBV19 with TRBJ2-2; TRBD1 or TRBD2 may be the D gene (5 bases each). The material sequenced was blood. The CDR3 bases are TGTGCCATTGCAGGGAGATCAACCGGGGAGCTGTTTTTT. It translates to CAIAGRSTGELFF.